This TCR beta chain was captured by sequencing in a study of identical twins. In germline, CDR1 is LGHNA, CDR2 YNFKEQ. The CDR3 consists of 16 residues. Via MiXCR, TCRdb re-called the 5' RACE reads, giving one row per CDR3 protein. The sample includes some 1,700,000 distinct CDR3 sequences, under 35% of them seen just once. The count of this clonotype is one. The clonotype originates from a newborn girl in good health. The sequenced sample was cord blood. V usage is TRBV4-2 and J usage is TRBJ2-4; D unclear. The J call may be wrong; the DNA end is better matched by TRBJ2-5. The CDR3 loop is CASSQDREVDQETQYF. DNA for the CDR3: TGTGCCAGCAGCCAAGATCGAGAAGTCGACCAAGAGACCCAGTACTTC.